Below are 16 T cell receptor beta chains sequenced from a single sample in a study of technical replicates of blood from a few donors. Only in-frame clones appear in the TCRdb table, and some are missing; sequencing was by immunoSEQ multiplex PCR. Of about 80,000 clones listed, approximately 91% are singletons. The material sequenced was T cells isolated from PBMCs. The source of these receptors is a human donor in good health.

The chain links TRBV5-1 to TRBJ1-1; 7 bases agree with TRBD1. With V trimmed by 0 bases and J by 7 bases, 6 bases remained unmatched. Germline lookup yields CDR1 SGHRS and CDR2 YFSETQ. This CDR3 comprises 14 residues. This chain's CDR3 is CASSLVQGGLEAFF. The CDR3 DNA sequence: TGCGCCAGCAGCTTGGTCCAGGGGGGCCTTGAAGCTTTCTTT.

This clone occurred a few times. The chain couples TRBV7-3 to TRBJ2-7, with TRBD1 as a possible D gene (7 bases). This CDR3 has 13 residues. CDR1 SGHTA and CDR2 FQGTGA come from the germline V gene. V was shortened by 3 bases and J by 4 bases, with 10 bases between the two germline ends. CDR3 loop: CASSFSGGYEQYF. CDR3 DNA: TGTGCCAGCAGCTTTTCAGGGGGGTACGAGCAGTACTTC.

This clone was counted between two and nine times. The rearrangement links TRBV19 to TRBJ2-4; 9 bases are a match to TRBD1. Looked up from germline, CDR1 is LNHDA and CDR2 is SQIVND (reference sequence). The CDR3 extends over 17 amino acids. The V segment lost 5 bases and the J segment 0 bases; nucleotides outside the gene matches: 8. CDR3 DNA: TGTGCCAGTAGTTCGGGACAGGGCTACCTAGCCAAAAACATTCAGTACTTC. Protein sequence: CASSSGQGYLAKNIQYF.

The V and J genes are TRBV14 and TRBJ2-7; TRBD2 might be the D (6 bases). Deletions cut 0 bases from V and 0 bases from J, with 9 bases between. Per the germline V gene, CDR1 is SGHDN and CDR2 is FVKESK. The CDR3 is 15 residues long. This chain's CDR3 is CASSQELGSSYEQYF. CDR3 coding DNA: TGTGCCAGCAGCCAAGAACTCGGGAGCTCCTACGAGCAGTACTTC.

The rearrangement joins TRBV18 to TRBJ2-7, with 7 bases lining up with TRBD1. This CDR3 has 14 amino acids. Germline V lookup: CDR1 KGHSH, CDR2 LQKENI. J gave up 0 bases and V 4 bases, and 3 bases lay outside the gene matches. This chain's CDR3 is CASSLRQGSYEQYF. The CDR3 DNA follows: TGTGCCAGCTCACTTAGACAGGGCTCCTACGAGCAGTACTTC.

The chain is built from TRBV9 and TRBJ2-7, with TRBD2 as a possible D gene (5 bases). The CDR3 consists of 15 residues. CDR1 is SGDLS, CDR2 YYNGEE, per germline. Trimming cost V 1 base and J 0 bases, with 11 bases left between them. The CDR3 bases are TGTGCCAGCAGCGTATCCTTGGGGAGCTCCTACGAGCAGTACTTC. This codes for CASSVSLGSSYEQYF.

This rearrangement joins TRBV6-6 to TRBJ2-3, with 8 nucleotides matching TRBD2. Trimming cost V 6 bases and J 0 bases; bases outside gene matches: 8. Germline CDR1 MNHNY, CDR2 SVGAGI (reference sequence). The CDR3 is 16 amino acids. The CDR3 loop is CASSELAVGSTDTQYF. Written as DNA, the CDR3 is TGTGCCAGCAGCGAACTAGCGGTCGGAAGCACAGATACGCAGTATTTT.

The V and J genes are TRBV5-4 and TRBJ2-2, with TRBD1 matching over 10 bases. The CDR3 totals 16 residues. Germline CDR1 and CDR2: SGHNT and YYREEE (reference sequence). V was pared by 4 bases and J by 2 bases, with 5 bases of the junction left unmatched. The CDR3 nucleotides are TGTGCCAGCAGCAAGACAGGGGGCGGAAACACCGGGGAGCTGTTTTTT. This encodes CASSKTGGGNTGELFF.

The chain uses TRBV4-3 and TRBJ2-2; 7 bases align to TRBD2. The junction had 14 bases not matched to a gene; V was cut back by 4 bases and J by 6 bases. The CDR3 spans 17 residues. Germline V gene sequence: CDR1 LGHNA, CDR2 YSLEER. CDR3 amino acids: CASSPGRGVMHPGELFF. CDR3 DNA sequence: TGCGCCAGCAGCCCCGGTCGGGGGGTCATGCACCCCGGGGAGCTGTTTTTT.

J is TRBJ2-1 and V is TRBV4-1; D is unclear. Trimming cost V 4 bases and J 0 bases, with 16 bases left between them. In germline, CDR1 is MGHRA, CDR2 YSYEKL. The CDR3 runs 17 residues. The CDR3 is CASSRLSDGPSYNEQFF. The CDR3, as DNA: TGCGCCAGCAGCCGACTCTCTGATGGCCCCTCCTACAATGAGCAGTTCTTC.

The DNA of the CDR3 is TGTGCCAGCTCACCACGAGCAGGGATATATGACGAGCAGTACTTC. Its translation is CASSPRAGIYDEQYF. The gene calls are TRBV18 and TRBJ2-7; a weak D match, TRBD1 (5 bases). Germline CDR1 KGHSH, CDR2 LQKENI. V was pared by 1 base and J by 5 bases, with 15 bases between. The CDR3 spans 15 residues. The whole variable domain, remainder taken from reference TRBV18 and TRBJ2-7, is NAGVMQNPRHLVRRRGQEARLRCSPMKGHSHVYWYRQLPEEGLKFMVYLQKENIIDESGMPKERFSAEFPKEGPSILRIQQVVRGDSAAYFCASSPRAGIYDEQYFGPGTRLTVT.

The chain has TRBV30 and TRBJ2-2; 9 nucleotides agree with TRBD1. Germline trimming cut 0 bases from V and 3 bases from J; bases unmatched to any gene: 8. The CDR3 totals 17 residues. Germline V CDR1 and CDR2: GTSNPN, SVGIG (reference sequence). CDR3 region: CAWSVPQWTGDTGELFF. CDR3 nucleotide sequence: TGTGCCTGGAGTGTACCCCAATGGACAGGGGACACCGGGGAGCTGTTTTTT.

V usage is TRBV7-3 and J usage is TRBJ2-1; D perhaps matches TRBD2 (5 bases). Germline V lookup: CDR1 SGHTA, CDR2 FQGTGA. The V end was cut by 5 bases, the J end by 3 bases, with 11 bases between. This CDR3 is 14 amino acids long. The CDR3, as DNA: TGTGCCAGCAGCCTGGACTCATACTACAATGAGCAGTTCTTC. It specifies CASSLDSYYNEQFF.

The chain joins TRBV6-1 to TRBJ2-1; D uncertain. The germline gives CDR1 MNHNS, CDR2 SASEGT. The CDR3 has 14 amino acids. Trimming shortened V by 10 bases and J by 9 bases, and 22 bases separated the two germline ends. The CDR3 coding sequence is TGTGCCACCTCTAGAAGCCCCATGCTAGGTGAGCAGTTCTTC. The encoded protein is CATSRSPMLGEQFF.

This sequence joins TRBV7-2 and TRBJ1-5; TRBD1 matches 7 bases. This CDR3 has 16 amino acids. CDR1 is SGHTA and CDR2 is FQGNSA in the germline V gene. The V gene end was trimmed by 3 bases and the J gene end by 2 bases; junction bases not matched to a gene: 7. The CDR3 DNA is TGTGCCAGCAGCTTCACAGGGGTGGTCGGCAATCAGCCCCAGCATTTT. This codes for CASSFTGVVGNQPQHF.

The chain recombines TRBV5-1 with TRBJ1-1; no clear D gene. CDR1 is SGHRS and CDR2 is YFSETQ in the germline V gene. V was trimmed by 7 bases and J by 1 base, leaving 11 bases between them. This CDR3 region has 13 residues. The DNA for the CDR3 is TGCGCCAGCCGTCTTCAGGAGAACACTGAAGCTTTCTTT. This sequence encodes CASRLQENTEAFF.